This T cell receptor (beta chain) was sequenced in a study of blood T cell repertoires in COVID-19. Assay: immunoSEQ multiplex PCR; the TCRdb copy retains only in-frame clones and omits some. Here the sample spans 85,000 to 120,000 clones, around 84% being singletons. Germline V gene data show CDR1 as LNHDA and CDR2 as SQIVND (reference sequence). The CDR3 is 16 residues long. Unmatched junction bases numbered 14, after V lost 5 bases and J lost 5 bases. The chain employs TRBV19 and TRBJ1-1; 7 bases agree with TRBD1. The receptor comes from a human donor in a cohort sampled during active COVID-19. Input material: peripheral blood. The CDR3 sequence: CASSSGQGRGRTEAFF. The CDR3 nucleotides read TGTGCCAGTAGTTCGGGGCAGGGAAGGGGGCGGACTGAAGCTTTCTTT.